This is a list of T cell receptor beta chains from one sample in a study of blood T cell repertoires in COVID-19. Produced via immunoSEQ multiplex PCR; TCRdb's table is partial and in-frame only. The repertoire consists of about 150,000 clones, with around 83% occurring once and the leading ten covering about 12%. Sequencing was carried out using peripheral blood. The receptors here all came from a woman aged 55-69 years with COVID-19, enrolled during active disease. CDR3s include the opening cysteine and the closing phenylalanine or tryptophan. D genes are given only for firm matches. The size field is filled for only some rows; it gives once, few, many or a size class.

d_gene,j_gene,v_gene,abundance,CDR3nt,CDR3aa
TRBD1,TRBJ1-5,TRBV6-1,-,TGTGCCAGCAGTGACGGACAGGGGGGCAATCAGCCCCAGCATTTT,CASSDGQGGNQPQHF
-,TRBJ2-4,TRBV2,-,TGTGCCAGCAGTGAAAGGGTCCCTAAAAGGGGTAACATTCAGTACTTC,CASSERVPKRGNIQYF
-,TRBJ2-2,TRBV24-1,-,TGTGCCACCAGTGATTTCGCGGGGGCGGGCGGGGAGCTGTTTTTT,CATSDFAGAGGELFF
TRBD1,TRBJ2-1,TRBV3-1/TRBV3-2,-,TGTGCCAGCAGCCCCGGGACAGGTTGGGCGTACAATGAGCAGTTCTTC,CASSPGTGWAYNEQFF
-,TRBJ1-2,TRBV6-5,-,TGTGCCAGCAGTTGGGCAGGGAATGGCTACACCTTC,CASSWAGNGYTF
TRBD1,TRBJ1-1,TRBV19,-,TGTGCCAGTAGTCCGGGACAGGCGAAAAACACTGAAGCTTTCTTT,CASSPGQAKNTEAFF
TRBD1,TRBJ1-1,TRBV5-1,-,TGCGCCAGCAGCCCGGCGGCAACAACAGGGGCAGTTGAAGCTTTCTTT,CASSPAATTGAVEAFF
TRBD2,TRBJ2-3,TRBV19,-,TGTGCCAGTAGTTCATCCCGGACTAGCGGGGGACCCACGCAGTATTTT,CASSSSRTSGGPTQYF
TRBD1,TRBJ1-2,TRBV3-1/TRBV3-2,few,TGTGCCAGCATGCGACAGGGAACTGGCTACACCTTC,CASMRQGTGYTF
-,TRBJ2-3,TRBV10-1,-,TGCGCCGGCAGTAGCGGAAAGACCACAGATACGCAGTATTTT,CAGSSGKTTDTQYF
TRBD1,TRBJ1-4,TRBV9,-,TGTGCCAGCAGCCCGGGACAGAGGAGGGTCGGGGATGAAAAACTGTTTTTT,CASSPGQRRVGDEKLFF
-,TRBJ2-1,TRBV5-1,-,TGCGCCAGCAGCTTGGTTGCGGGGAGCTCCTACAATGAGCAGTTCTTC,CASSLVAGSSYNEQFF
TRBD1,TRBJ1-3,TRBV19,-,TGTGCCAGTTACGGACAGGGCTCTGGAAACACCATATATTTT,CASYGQGSGNTIYF
-,TRBJ2-2,TRBV5-5,-,TGTGCCAGCAGCCCCTGGTGGGGGGTCGAGACCGGGGAGCTGTTTTTT,CASSPWWGVETGELFF
TRBD1,TRBJ1-1,TRBV29-1,-,TGCAGCGTTAACCGGGACAGAGGTTCGTCGGAAGCTTTCTTT,CSVNRDRGSSEAFF
-,TRBJ2-7,TRBV5-1,-,TGCGCCAGCAGGAGAGACTTCCAACCCCACTACGAGCAGTACTTC,CASRRDFQPHYEQYF
-,TRBJ2-1,TRBV5-1,-,TGCGCCAGCAGCTTAATGGAGGGAGGGGGAAAGAATGAGCAGTTCTTC,CASSLMEGGGKNEQFF
-,TRBJ1-6,TRBV5-1,-,TGCGCCAGCAGCCCAGGACAGTCATATTCACCCCTCCACTTT,CASSPGQSYSPLHF
-,TRBJ1-1,TRBV5-1,-,TGCGCCAGCAGCTTGGGGTCAGGGGTCACTGAAGCTTTCTTT,CASSLGSGVTEAFF
-,TRBJ1-2,TRBV30,few,TGTGCCTGGAGTGTACGCAGGGATGGTGGCTACACCTTC,CAWSVRRDGGYTF
TRBD2,TRBJ2-7,TRBV7-8,-,TGTGCCAGCAGCTTCGACCGAGCGGGAGGGTACTCCTACGAGCAGTACTTC,CASSFDRAGGYSYEQYF
-,TRBJ2-7,TRBV2,-,TGTGCCAGCAGTGAATGGGCCGAGCAGTACTTC,CASSEWAEQYF
TRBD1,TRBJ1-1,TRBV25-1,-,TGTGCCAGCACCAGGGGGCGGACGTCCACTGAAGCTTTCTTT,CASTRGRTSTEAFF
TRBD1,TRBJ1-1,TRBV30,-,TGTGCCTGGAGTTTCAAGACAGGGATATCTGAAGCTTTCTTT,CAWSFKTGISEAFF
TRBD1,TRBJ2-1,TRBV5-1,-,TGCGCCAGCAGACAGGGGTCGGATGAGCAGTTCTTC,CASRQGSDEQFF
-,TRBJ2-2,TRBV19,-,TGTGCCAGTAAGTACAGGACGAACACCGGGGAGCTGTTTTTT,CASKYRTNTGELFF
-,TRBJ1-5,TRBV30,-,TGTGCCTGGAGTGCCCAGGGGAATCAGCCCCAGCATTTT,CAWSAQGNQPQHF
-,TRBJ1-1,TRBV18,-,TGTGCCAGCTCACCACCGTCGGGACACGCTGAAGCTTTCTTT,CASSPPSGHAEAFF
-,TRBJ1-1,TRBV10-3,-,TGTGCCATCAGTGAAAAGGGAGGCACTGAAGCTTTCTTT,CAISEKGGTEAFF
-,TRBJ1-3,TRBV3-1/TRBV3-2,-,TGTGCCAGCAGCCAACCACAGAGCTCTGGAAACACCATATATTTT,CASSQPQSSGNTIYF